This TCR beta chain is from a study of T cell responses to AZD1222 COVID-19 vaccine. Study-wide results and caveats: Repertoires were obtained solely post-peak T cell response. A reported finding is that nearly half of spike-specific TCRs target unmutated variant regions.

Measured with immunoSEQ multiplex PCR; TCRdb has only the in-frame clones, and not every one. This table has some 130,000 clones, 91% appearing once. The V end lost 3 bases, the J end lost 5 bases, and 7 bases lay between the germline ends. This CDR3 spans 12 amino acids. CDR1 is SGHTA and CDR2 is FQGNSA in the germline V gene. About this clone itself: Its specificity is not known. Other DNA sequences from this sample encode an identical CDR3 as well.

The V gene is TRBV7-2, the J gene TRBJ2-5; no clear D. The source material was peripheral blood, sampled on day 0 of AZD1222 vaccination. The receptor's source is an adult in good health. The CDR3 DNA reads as TGTGCCAGCAGCTTGGGATGGGAGACCCAGTACTTC. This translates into CASSLGWETQYF.